Listed here are 21 T cell receptor beta chains from one sample, sequenced in a study of T cell repertoires in cytomegalovirus infection. TCRdb re-derived calls from the reads in MiXCR, one entry per CDR3 protein. Of 830,000 or so distinct CDR3 sequences listed, about 30% are singletons. These receptors lack a known antigen. The sample consisted of cultured CD8+ T cells from PBMCs, taken from culture after CMV antigen stimulation. All receptors derive from a human donor in good health (CMV status not recorded). Some clones in this sample may be carry-over from other donors' samples.

The rearrangement links TRBV5-4 to TRBJ2-5; TRBD1 might be the D (5 bases). Trimming pared 0 bases from V and 4 bases from J, leaving 22 bases between. The CDR3 spans 18 residues. Germline CDR1 SGHNT, CDR2 YYREEE (reference sequence). CDR3 in amino acids: CASSLEGQGWGPPETQYF. CDR3 in DNA: TGTGCCAGCAGCTTGGAGGGGCAGGGTTGGGGTCCCCCAGAGACCCAGTACTTC.

Concerning this clonotype: A much bigger clone sits one base away, suggesting this may be a read error. V usage is TRBV6-2 or TRBV6-3 and J usage is TRBJ1-2; 8 nucleotides match TRBD1. The CDR3 spans 16 residues. Looked up from germline, CDR1 is MNHEY and CDR2 is SVGEGT. CDR3 nucleotides: TGTACCAGCAGTTACTCCGGGACAGGCGTCACGTATGGCTACACCTTC. It yields the protein CTSSYSGTGVTYGYTF.

The chain employs TRBV20-1 and TRBJ1-1, with TRBD1 matching over 8 bases. V was pared by 6 bases and J by 2 bases, with 8 bases of the junction left unmatched. From germline, CDR1 is DFQATT and CDR2 SNEGSKA (reference sequence). This CDR3 spans 14 amino acids. CDR3 loop: CSAPQGAYNTEAFF. CDR3 coding DNA: TGCAGTGCCCCTCAGGGGGCCTATAACACTGAAGCTTTCTTT.

The V and J genes are TRBV5-8 and TRBJ1-4; no firm D call. Germline V gives CDR1 SGHTS, CDR2 YDEGEE. V shed 4 bases and J shed 3 bases, with 16 bases lying between them. The CDR3 consists of 16 residues. The CDR3 reads CASSMVRGGANEKLFF. The CDR3 DNA follows: TGTGCCAGCAGCATGGTTCGGGGAGGAGCTAATGAAAAACTGTTTTTT.

The genes are TRBV10-3 and TRBJ2-7, with D unresolved. The CDR3 runs 11 residues. Germline V gives CDR1 ENHRY, CDR2 SYGVKD. Trimming cost V 0 bases and J 6 bases, with 3 bases left between them. CDR3 in amino acids: CAISESGEQYF. CDR3 DNA: TGTGCCATCAGTGAGTCGGGCGAGCAGTACTTC.

This clonotype showed up just a few times. The chain combines TRBV7-6 with TRBJ2-7; 8 bases agree with TRBD2. The CDR3 covers 16 residues. Germline CDR1 SGHVS, CDR2 FNYEAQ. J was trimmed by 2 bases and V by 5 bases; bases with no gene match: 11. The CDR3 bases are TGTGCCAGCAGCACTTCGGGGGGGGGGAGGACCTACGAGCAGTACTTC. Its translation: CASSTSGGGRTYEQYF.

This clonotype was counted at least ten times. V usage is TRBV7-2 and J usage is TRBJ1-4; D is possibly TRBD1 (5 bases). The germline CDR1 and CDR2 sequences are SGHTA and FQGNSA. The CDR3 covers 17 residues. With 4 bases removed from V and 0 bases from J, the gap between germline ends came to 15 bases. This CDR3 reads CASSWGLRPATNEKLFF. CDR3 DNA sequence: TGTGCCAGCAGCTGGGGACTCCGCCCCGCAACTAATGAAAAACTGTTTTTT.

This chain joins TRBV6-1 and TRBJ1-5; D is possibly TRBD1 (6 bases). The CDR3 contains 15 residues. Trimming left V 5 bases short and J 3 bases short, with 14 bases between. The germline V gene encodes CDR1 MNHNS and CDR2 SASEGT. CDR3 in DNA: TGTGCCAGCAGTTCGGAATGGACAGCCAATCAGCCCCAGCATTTT. Translation: CASSSEWTANQPQHF.

J is TRBJ1-2 and V is TRBV12-5, with 8 nucleotides matching TRBD1. Germline trimming cut 3 bases from V and 0 bases from J; bases unmatched to any gene: 12. The CDR3 has 18 residues. Germline V gene lookup returns CDR1 LGHNT and CDR2 FRNRAP. The CDR3 spells CASGFIPGQDSANYGYTF. Here the CDR3 DNA reads TGTGCTAGTGGTTTTATACCGGGACAGGATTCCGCTAACTATGGCTACACCTTC.

J is TRBJ2-1 and V is TRBV12-3 or TRBV12-4; D is unresolved. The CDR3 length is 11 residues. The V gene lost 8 bases and the J gene lost 8 bases, with 10 bases spanning the gap. The CDR3 is CASGFRDEQFF. In nucleotides, the CDR3 is TGTGCCAGCGGATTCCGGGATGAGCAGTTCTTC.

The chain recombines TRBV19 with TRBJ2-1, with D possibly called TRBD1 or TRBD2 (7 bases each). V lost 6 bases to trimming and J lost 2 bases, with 14 bases between them. The CDR3 covers 15 residues. Germline values: CDR1 LNHDA, CDR2 SQIVND (reference sequence). CDR3 amino acids: CASRTQGGTYNEQFF. The CDR3 region has the DNA TGTGCCAGTAGGACCCAGGGGGGGACCTACAATGAGCAGTTCTTC.

The chain carries TRBV19 and TRBJ2-7, with D possibly TRBD2 on 5 matching bases. CDR3 length: 11 amino acids. V lost 7 bases to trimming and J lost 5 bases, with 9 bases between them. Germline lookup yields CDR1 LNHDA and CDR2 SQIVND (reference sequence). This CDR3 reads CASNDGNEQYV. DNA of the CDR3: TGTGCCAGTAATGACGGGAACGAGCAGTACGTC.

In this sample, this clonotype turned up a few times. This sequence joins TRBV4-3 and TRBJ2-3, with D perhaps matching TRBD1 (5 bases). The CDR3 extends over 15 amino acids. V lost 4 bases and J 0 bases, leaving 11 bases between the germline ends. Germline CDR1 and CDR2: LGHNA and YSLEER. The CDR3, as DNA: TGCGCCAGCAGCCGCGAAGGGGCCAGCACAGATACGCAGTATTTT. This translates into CASSREGASTDTQYF.

This clonotype was seen a handful of times. This sequence joins TRBV7-9 and TRBJ1-1; D gene ambiguous. V shed 5 bases and J shed 2 bases, with 15 bases lying between them. This CDR3 region has 15 residues. Germline lookup yields CDR1 SEHNR and CDR2 FQNEAQ (reference sequence). The CDR3 region is CASSGDGSGNTEAFF. The CDR3 bases are TGTGCCAGCAGCGGGGATGGGTCGGGTAACACTGAAGCTTTCTTT.

This clonotype was counted between two and nine times. The V call is TRBV4-3, the J call TRBJ2-5; 7 bases match TRBD1. The CDR3 consists of 16 residues. Germline loops: CDR1 LGHNA, CDR2 YSLEER. V shed 5 bases and J 2 bases; nucleotides not matched to a gene: 11. DNA for the CDR3: TGCGCCAGCAGCGACGGCCCGGGACAGAGACAAGAGACCCAGTACTTC. Translated, it gives CASSDGPGQRQETQYF.

Concerning this clonotype itself: Mismatch with germline at one junction end may stem from a read error. The chain joins TRBV7-7 to TRBJ2-7; no definite D call. The CDR3 sequence is 14 residues long. Germline V CDR1 and CDR2: SSHAT, FNYEAQ (reference sequence). CDR3 in amino acids: CASSLSHGHYEQYF. The CDR3 DNA follows: TGTGCTAGCAGCTTAAGTCACGGCCACTACGAGCAGTACTTC.

The genes are TRBV27 and TRBJ2-1, with D possibly matching TRBD2 (5 bases). Between the trimmed V and J ends, which lost 5 bases and 7 bases, there was a span of 15 bases. Germline V gene lookup returns CDR1 MNHEY and CDR2 SMNVEV (reference sequence). The CDR3 sequence is 14 residues long. The chain's CDR3 is CASSPLGGSNEQFF. The CDR3 DNA reads TGTGCCAGCAGTCCCCTGGGCGGGTCAAATGAGCAGTTCTTC.

There are a few counts of this clonotype. The gene calls are TRBV29-1 and TRBJ2-1, with TRBD1 matching 10 bases. V lost 6 bases, J lost 5 bases, and 4 bases stayed unmatched. The germline gives CDR1 SQVTM, CDR2 ANQGSEA. This CDR3 has 13 residues. Here the CDR3 DNA reads TGCAGCGTCCGGGACAGGGGAAACAATGAGCAGTTCTTC. Its protein is CSVRDRGNNEQFF.

This clonotype has just a few counts. The chain joins TRBV2 to TRBJ2-3, with TRBD1 matching 10 bases. V lost 6 bases to trimming and J lost 2 bases; unmatched junction nucleotides: 5. CDR1 is SNHLY and CDR2 is FYNNEI in the germline V gene. The CDR3 has 15 amino acids. DNA of the CDR3: TGTGCCAGCAGCGGGACAGGGGATACCACAGATACGCAGTATTTT. Translated, it gives CASSGTGDTTDTQYF. Full variable domain (missing parts from reference TRBV2 and TRBJ2-3): EPEVTQTPSHQVTQMGQEVILRCVPISNHLYFYWYRQILGQKVEFLVSFYNNEISEKSEIFDDQFSVERPDGSNFTLKIRSTKLEDSAMYFCASSGTGDTTDTQYFGPGTRLTVL.

This clonotype was detected only a few times. The V gene is TRBV6-5, the J gene TRBJ1-2, with TRBD1 identical over 7 bases. The germline V gene has CDR1 MNHEY and CDR2 SVGAGI. The CDR3 loop spans 15 amino acids. V shed 3 bases, J shed 6 bases, and the junction held 10 bases outside the gene matches. The CDR3 is CASSYQGTAWDGYTF. DNA for the CDR3: TGTGCCAGCAGTTATCAGGGGACAGCCTGGGATGGCTACACCTTC.

The rearrangement uses TRBV12-5 and TRBJ1-1, with 8 bases that match TRBD1. The V and J ends lost 5 bases and 8 bases, in that order; junction bases with no gene match: 4. Germline-derived CDR1 and CDR2 are LGHNT and FRNRAP. CDR3 size: 12 residues. CDR3 amino acids: CASGHSGGEAFF. As DNA, the CDR3 is TGTGCTAGTGGTCATTCAGGGGGCGAAGCTTTCTTT.